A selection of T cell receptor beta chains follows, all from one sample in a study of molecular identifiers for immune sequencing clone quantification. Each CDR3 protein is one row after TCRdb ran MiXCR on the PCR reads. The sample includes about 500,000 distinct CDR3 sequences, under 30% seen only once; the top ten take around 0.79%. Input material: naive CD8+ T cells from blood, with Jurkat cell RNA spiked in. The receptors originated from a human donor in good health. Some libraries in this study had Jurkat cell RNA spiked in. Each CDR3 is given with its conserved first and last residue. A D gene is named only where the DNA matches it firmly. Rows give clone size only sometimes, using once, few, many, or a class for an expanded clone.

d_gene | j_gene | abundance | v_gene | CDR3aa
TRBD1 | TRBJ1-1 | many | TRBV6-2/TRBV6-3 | CASSQLQGQIEAFF
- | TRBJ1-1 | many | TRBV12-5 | CASVLTERTEAFF
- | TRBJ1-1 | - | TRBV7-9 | CASSLVVTEEDTEAFF
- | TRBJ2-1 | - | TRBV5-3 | CASSLAVGCAGYEQFF
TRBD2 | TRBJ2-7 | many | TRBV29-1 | CSVSSGTSGPYEQYF
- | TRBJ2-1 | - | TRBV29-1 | CSAPLRGLSSYNEQFF
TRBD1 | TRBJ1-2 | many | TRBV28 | CASSTLLDRVQGYTF
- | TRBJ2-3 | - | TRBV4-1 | CASSQVDGDGDTQYF
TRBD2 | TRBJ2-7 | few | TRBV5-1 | CASGPSGGAFYEQYF
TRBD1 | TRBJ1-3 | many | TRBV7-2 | CASIGQDPDTIYF
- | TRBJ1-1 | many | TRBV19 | CASTLGTEAFF
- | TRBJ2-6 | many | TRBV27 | CASSPQGSGANVLTF
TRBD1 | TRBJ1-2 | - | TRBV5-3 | CASSGIQGNYGYTF
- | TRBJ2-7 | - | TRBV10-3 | CAIRDRSYEQYF
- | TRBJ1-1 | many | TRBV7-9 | CASSAGMDPTEAFF
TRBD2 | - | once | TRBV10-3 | CAMGREGYNEQYF
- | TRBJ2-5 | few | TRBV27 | CASSLIGEETQYF
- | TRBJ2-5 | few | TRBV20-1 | CSAITPIVVGETQYF
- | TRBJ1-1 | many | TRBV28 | CASSTLMNTEAFF
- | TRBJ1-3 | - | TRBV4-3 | CASSQGGQRNTIYF
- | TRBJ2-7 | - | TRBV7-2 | CASSLYLDEQYF
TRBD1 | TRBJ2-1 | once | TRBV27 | CTSSSWTGEGNEQFF
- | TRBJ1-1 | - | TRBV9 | CASSAGGAGENTEAFF
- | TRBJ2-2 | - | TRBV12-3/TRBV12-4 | CASSLGGLNTGELFF
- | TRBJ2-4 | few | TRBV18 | CASSPPLSKNIQYF
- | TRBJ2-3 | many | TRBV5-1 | CASSLYSPDTQYF
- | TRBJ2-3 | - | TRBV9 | CASSVGRGRDTQYF
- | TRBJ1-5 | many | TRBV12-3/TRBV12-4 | CASSPARQSINQPQHF
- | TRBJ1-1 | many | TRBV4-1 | CASSQGVSRVNTEAFF
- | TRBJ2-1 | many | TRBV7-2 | CASSLGPLGDSYNEQFF
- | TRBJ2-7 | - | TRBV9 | CASSPGESFEQYF
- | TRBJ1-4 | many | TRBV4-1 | CASSQGEKLFF
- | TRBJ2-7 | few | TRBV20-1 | CSAQGYVYEQYF
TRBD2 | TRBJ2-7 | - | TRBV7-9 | CASSLEWEGLYEQYF
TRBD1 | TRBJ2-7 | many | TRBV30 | CAWTRTGGSEQYF
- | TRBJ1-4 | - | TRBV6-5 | CASSPGLGEKLFF
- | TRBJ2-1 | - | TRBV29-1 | CSVPDPSGQFF
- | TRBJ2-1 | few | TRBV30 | CAWSVIDEQFF
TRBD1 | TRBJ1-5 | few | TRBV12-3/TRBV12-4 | CARRDRGRPSQPQHF
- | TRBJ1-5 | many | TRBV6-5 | CASGQFSNQPQHF
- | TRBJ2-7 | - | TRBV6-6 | CASSSPGATGDEQYF
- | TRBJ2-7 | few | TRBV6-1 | CASSELEDITYEQYF
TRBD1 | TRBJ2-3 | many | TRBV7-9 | CASSPEAGGVTDTQYF
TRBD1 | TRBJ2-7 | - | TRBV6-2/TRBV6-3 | CASSYPTGVGPYEQYF
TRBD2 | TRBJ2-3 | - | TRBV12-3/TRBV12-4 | CASSLRATERGSTDTQYF
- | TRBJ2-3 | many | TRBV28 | CASRLQVSDTQYF
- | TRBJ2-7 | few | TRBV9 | CASSAGTTDDEQYF
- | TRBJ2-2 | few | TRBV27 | CASSPTVGELFF
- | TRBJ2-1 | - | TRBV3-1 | CASSQEIIYYNEQFF
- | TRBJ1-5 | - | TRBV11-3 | CASSYRPRQGVICNQPQHF